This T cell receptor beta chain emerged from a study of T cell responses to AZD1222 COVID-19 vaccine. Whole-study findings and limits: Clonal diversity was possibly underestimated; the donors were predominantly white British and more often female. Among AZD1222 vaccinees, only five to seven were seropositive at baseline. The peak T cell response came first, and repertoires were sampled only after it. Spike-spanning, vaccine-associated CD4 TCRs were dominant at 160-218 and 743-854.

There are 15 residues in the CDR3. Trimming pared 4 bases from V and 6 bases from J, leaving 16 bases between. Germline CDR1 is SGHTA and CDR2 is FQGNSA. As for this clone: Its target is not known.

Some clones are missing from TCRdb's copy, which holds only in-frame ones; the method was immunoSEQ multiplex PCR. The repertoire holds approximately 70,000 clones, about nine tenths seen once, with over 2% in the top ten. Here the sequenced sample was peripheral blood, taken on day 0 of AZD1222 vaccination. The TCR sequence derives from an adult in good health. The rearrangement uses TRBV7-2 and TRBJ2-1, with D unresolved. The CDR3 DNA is TGTGCCAGCAGCTCAGATCCCGGTCAATCCAATGAGCAGTTCTTC. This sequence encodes CASSSDPGQSNEQFF.